The entry that follows covers one T cell receptor (beta chain) sequence. The antigen remains undetermined. The CDR3 is 14 residues long. Germline V CDR1 and CDR2: MNHNS, SASEGT. The sample originates from a study of cytomegalovirus exposure and HLA in healthy donors. Use of 60 Vbeta and 13 Jbeta primers characterized the PCR. The table came from immunoSEQ multiplex PCR; TCRdb's copy has only in-frame clones and leaves some out. The sample has roughly 200,000 clones; over 80% are singletons. Study-wide findings and caveats: It was in a later analysis that TCR association rates were seen to vary by HLA locus, highest for DRB1 and lowest for HLA-C.

The V gene is TRBV6-1, the J gene TRBJ2-3; 8 nucleotides match TRBD1. The origin of this receptor is a man aged 50 or older in good health and CMV-seronegative. The specimen was PBMCs. CDR3 coding DNA: TGTGCGACTTACGACAGGGGTAGGACAGATACGCAGTATTTT. Residues: CATYDRGRTDTQYF.